These 8 T cell receptor beta chains originate from one sample sequenced in a study of control samples from healthy donors and cancer patients. This table comes from immunoSEQ multiplex PCR, and its TCRdb copy is limited to in-frame clones, with some not included. The sample lists approximately 9,900 clones, roughly 90% occurring once. The specimen sequenced was PBMCs. The source of these receptors is a man aged 55 to 70 with colorectal cancer.

V usage is TRBV6-2 or TRBV6-3 and J usage is TRBJ2-7, with a tentative D call TRBD2 (6 bases). The V gene lost 6 bases and the J gene lost 0 bases, with 15 bases spanning the gap. CDR3 length: 15 residues. Germline V lookup: CDR1 MNHEY, CDR2 SVGEGT. The CDR3 DNA reads as TGTGCCAGCAGCTCAGGAGGGGAAAGCTCCTACGAGCAGTACTTC. Translation: CASSSGGESSYEQYF.

The chain links TRBV9 to TRBJ2-1; 8 bases are a match to TRBD2. V dropped 8 bases and J dropped 6; count of bases not matched to a gene: 10. The CDR3 is 14 amino acids. CDR1 and CDR2 from the germline V gene are SGDLS and YYNGEE. Here the CDR3 reads CARVTGGPSNEQFF. DNA of the CDR3: TGTGCCAGGGTAACGGGGGGGCCGAGCAATGAGCAGTTCTTC.

The chain joins TRBV7-2 to TRBJ2-2; TRBD2 matches at 14 bases. Germline V gene lookup returns CDR1 SGHTA and CDR2 FQGNSA. The CDR3 totals 19 residues. The J segment lost 3 bases and the V segment lost 6 bases, leaving 12 bases of the junction unmatched. The CDR3 nucleotides are TGTGCCAGCAGAGTCTACGGACTAGCGGGGGGATGGGACACCGGGGAGCTGTTTTTT. Residues: CASRVYGLAGGWDTGELFF.

The chain carries TRBV6-5 and TRBJ1-1; D is possibly TRBD1 (5 bases). From germline, CDR1 is MNHEY and CDR2 SVGAGI. This CDR3 has 15 amino acids. Trimming removed 2 bases at V and 4 bases at J, with 14 bases between. CDR3 sequence: CASSYGTGRGTEAFF. CDR3 coding DNA: TGTGCCAGCAGTTACGGCACCGGGAGGGGCACTGAAGCTTTCTTT.

In DNA, the CDR3 is TGTGCCAGCAGATTTAATGGGCAGGGGAGGTGGGATACGCAGTATTTT. Translation: CASRFNGQGRWDTQYF. This chain connects TRBV27 to TRBJ2-3; D is tentatively TRBD1 or TRBD2 (6 bases each). Trimming left V 6 bases short and J 6 bases short, with 22 bases between. This CDR3 region has 16 residues. CDR1 MNHEY and CDR2 SMNVEV come from the germline V gene (reference sequence).

The V and J genes are TRBV27 and TRBJ1-1; D remains unclear. The CDR3 runs 17 residues. The germline V and J ends were trimmed by 6 bases and 0 bases, with 20 bases remaining between them. CDR1 and CDR2 (germline): MNHEY, SMNVEV (reference sequence). The CDR3 loop is CASSLKSPNIMNTEAFF. In DNA, the CDR3 is TGTGCCAGCAGCTTGAAAAGTCCGAATATAATGAACACTGAAGCTTTCTTT.

This chain uses TRBV4-1 with TRBJ1-4; unclear D gene. Germline V lookup: CDR1 MGHRA, CDR2 YSYEKL. CDR3 length: 15 residues. Trimming removed 2 bases at V and 5 bases at J, with 12 bases between. DNA for the CDR3: TGCGCCAGCAGCCAAAATTTGATAGGGAATGAAAAACTGTTTTTT. It translates to CASSQNLIGNEKLFF.

CDR3 DNA: TGTGCCAGCAGTTACCGCAAAGGACAGGGAAGCCACGAGCAGTACTTC. Translating gives CASSYRKGQGSHEQYF. The gene calls are TRBV6-6 and TRBJ2-7; 8 bases align to TRBD1. The length of the CDR3 is 16 residues. The germline gives CDR1 MNHNY, CDR2 SVGAGI (reference sequence). V lost 2 bases and J lost 5; bases outside the gene matches: 11.